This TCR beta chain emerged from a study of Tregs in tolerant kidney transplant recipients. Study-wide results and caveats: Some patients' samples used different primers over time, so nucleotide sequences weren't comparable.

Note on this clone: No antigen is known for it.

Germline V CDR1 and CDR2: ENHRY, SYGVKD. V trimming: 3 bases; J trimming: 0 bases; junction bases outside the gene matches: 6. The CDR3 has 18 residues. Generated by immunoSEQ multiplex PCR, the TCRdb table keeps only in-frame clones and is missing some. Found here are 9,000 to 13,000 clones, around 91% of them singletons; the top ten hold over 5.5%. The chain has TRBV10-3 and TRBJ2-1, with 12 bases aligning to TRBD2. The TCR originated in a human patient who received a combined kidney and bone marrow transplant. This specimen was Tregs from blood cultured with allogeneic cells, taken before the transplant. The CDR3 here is CAISDLAGGTNSYNEQFF. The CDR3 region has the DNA TGTGCCATCAGTGACCTAGCGGGGGGGACAAACTCCTACAATGAGCAGTTCTTC.